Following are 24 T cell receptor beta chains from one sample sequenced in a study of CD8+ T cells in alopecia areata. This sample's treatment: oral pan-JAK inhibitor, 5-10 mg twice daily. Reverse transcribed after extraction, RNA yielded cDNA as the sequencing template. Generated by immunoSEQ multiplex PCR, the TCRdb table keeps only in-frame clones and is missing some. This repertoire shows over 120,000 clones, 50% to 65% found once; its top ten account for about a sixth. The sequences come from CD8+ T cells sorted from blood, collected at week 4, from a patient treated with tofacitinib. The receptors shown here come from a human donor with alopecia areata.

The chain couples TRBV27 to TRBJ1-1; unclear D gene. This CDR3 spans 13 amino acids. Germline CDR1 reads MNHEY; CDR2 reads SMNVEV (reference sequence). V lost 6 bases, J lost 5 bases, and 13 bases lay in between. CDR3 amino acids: CASSPVRQTEAFF. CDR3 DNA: TGTGCCAGCAGCCCCGTCCGGCAGACTGAAGCTTTCTTT.

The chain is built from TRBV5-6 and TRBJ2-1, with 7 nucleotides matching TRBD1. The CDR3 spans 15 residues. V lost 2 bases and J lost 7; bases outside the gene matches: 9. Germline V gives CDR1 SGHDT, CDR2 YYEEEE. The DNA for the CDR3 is TGTGCCAGCAGCTTCCCGGGACAGTCAAGAAATGAGCAGTTCTTC. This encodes CASSFPGQSRNEQFF.

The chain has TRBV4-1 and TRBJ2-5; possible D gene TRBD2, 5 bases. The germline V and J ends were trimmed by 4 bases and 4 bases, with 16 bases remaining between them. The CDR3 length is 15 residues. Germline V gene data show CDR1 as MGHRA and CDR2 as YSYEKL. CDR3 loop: CASSPSRSEGETQYF. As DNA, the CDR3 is TGCGCCAGCAGCCCCTCTAGGAGCGAGGGAGAGACCCAGTACTTC.

The CDR3 sequence: CASSYRTHTEAFF. The CDR3 DNA sequence: TGTGCCAGCAGTTACCGTACTCACACTGAAGCTTTCTTT. V is TRBV6-8 and J is TRBJ1-1; D remains ambiguous. This CDR3 spans 13 amino acids. Trimming pared 2 bases from V and 3 bases from J, leaving 7 bases between. Germline CDR1 MNHGY, CDR2 SAAAGT.

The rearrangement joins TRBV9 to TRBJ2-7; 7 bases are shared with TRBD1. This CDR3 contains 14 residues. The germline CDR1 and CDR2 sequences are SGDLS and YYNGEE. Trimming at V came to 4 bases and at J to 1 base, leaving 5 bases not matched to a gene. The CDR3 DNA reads TGTGCCAGCAGCCCCACAGGGGATTCCTACGAGCAGTACTTC. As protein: CASSPTGDSYEQYF. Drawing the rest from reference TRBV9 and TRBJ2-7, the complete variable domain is DSGVTQTPKHLITATGQRVTLRCSPRSGDLSVYWYQQSLDQGLQFLIQYYNGEERAKGNILERFSAQQFPDLHSELNLSSLELGDSALYFCASSPTGDSYEQYFGPGTRLTVT.

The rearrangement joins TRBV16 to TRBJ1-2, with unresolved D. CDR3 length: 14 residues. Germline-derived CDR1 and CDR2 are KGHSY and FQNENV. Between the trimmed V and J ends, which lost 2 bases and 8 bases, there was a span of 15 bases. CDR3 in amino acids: CASSQGLVSVGYTF. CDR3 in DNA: TGTGCCAGCAGCCAAGGGTTAGTCAGCGTCGGCTACACCTTC.

CDR3 amino acids: CAWSPGHEQFF. Here the CDR3 DNA reads TGTGCCTGGAGTCCAGGGCATGAGCAGTTCTTC. The rearrangement uses TRBV30 and TRBJ2-1; D perhaps matches TRBD1 (5 bases). Germline assignment: CDR1 GTSNPN and CDR2 SVGIG (reference sequence). The CDR3 totals 11 residues. The ends were cut back, 2 bases at V and 8 bases at J, with 7 bases in the middle.

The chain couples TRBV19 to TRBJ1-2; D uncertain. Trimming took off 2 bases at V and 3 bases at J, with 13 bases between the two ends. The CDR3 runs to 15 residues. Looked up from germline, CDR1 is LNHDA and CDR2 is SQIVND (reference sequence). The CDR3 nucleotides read TGTGCCAGTAGTATAAGTGTCAGCTCGGACTATGGCTACACCTTC. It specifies CASSISVSSDYGYTF.

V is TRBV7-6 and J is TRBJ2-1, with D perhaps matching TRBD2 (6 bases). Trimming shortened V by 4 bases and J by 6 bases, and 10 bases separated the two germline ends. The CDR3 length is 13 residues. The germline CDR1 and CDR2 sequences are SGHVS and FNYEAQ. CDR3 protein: CASSWSSANEQFF. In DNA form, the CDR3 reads TGTGCCAGCAGCTGGTCTAGCGCCAATGAGCAGTTCTTC.

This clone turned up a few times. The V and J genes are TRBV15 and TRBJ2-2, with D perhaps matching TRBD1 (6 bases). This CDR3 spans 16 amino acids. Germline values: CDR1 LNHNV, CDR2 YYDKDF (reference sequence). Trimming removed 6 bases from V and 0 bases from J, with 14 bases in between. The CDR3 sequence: CATRSGTPANTGELFF. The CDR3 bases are TGTGCCACCAGATCTGGGACACCAGCGAACACCGGGGAGCTGTTTTTT. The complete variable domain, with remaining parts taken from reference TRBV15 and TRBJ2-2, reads DAMVIQNPRYQVTQFGKPVTLSCSQTLNHNVMYWYQQKSSQAPKLLFHYYDKDFNNEADTPDNFQSRRPNTSFCFLDIRSPGLGDTAMYLCATRSGTPANTGELFFGEGSRLTVL.

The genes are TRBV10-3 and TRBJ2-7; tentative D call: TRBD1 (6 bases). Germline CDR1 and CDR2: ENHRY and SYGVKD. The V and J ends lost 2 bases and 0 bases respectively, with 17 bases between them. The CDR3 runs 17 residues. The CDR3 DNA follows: TGTGCCATCAGTGAGAGCGAAACAGGGCCTAACTCCTACGAGCAGTACTTC. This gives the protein CAISESETGPNSYEQYF.

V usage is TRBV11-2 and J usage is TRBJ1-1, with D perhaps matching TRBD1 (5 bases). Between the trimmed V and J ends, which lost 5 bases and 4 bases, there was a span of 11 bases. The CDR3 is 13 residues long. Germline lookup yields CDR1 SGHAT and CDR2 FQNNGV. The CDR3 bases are TGTGCCAGCAGCGCCGCCGGGGCCACTGAAGCTTTCTTT. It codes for CASSAAGATEAFF.

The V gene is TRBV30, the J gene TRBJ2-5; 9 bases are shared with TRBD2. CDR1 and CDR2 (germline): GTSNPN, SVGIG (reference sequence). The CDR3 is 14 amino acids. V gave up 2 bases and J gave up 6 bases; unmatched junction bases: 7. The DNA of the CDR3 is TGTGCCTGGAGTCTAGCGGGGAGGGCACAGACCCAGTACTTC. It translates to CAWSLAGRAQTQYF.

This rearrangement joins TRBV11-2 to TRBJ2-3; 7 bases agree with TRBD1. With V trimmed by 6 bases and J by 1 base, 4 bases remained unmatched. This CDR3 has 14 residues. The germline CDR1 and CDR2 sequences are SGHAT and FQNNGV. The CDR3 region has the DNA TGTGCCAGCAGGCCGGGACAGCGCACAGATACGCAGTATTTT. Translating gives CASRPGQRTDTQYF.

The DNA of the CDR3 is TGTGCCAGCAGCTCAGTGAAGGGGGGAGGCTACACCTTC. Translation gives CASSSVKGGGYTF. The V gene is TRBV7-9, the J gene TRBJ1-2, with a possible D match to TRBD1 (6 bases). This CDR3 is 13 amino acids long. V lost 4 bases and J 8 bases, leaving 14 bases between the germline ends. From germline, CDR1 is SEHNR and CDR2 FQNEAQ (reference sequence).

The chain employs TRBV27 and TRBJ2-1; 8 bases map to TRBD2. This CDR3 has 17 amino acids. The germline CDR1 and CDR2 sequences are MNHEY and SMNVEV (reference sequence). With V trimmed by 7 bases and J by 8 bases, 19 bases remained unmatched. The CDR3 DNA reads TGTGCCAGCATCTCCCCACGGGGGGGCCGGTTGGGCTATGAGCAGTTCTTC. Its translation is CASISPRGGRLGYEQFF.

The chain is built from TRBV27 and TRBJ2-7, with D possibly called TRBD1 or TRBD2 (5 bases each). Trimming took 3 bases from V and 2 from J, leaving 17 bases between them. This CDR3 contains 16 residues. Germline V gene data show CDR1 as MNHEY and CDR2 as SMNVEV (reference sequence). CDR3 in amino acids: CASSLEGEGSTYEQYF. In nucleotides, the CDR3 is TGTGCCAGCAGTTTGGAAGGCGAGGGGTCAACCTACGAGCAGTACTTC.

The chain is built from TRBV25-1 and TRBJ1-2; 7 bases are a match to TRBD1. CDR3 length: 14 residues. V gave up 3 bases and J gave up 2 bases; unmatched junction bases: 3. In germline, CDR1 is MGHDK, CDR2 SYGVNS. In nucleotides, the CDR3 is TGTGCCAGCAGTGACGAGACAGGGAACTATGGCTACACCTTC. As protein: CASSDETGNYGYTF.

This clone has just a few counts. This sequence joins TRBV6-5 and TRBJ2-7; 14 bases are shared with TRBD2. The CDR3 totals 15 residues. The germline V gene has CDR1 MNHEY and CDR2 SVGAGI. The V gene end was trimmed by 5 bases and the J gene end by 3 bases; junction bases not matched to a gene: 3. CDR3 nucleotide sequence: TGTGCCAGCAGTAAGGGACTAGCGGGGGACTACGAGCAGTACTTC. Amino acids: CASSKGLAGDYEQYF.

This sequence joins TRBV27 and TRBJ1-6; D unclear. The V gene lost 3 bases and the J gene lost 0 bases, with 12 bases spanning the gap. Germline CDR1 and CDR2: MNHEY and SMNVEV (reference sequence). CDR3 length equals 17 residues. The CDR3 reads CASSFVPVSSYNSPLHF. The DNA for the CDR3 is TGTGCCAGCAGTTTTGTGCCTGTTAGCTCCTATAATTCACCCCTCCACTTT.

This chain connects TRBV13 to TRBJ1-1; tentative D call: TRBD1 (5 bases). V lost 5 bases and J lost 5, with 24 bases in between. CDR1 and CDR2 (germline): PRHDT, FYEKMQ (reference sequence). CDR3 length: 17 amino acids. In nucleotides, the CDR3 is TGTGCCAGCAGCCCGAGCCGGGGCAGGGCTTCTCGGACTGAAGCTTTCTTT. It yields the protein CASSPSRGRASRTEAFF.

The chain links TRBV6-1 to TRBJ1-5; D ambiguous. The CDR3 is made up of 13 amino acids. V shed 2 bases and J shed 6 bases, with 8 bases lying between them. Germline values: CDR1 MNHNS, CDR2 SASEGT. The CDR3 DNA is TGTGCCAGCAGTGAAATTTGGGGTCAGCCCCAGCATTTT. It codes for CASSEIWGQPQHF.

CDR3 DNA: TGCGCCAGCAGCCAAGACGGGTCTGGGGCCAACGTCCTGACTTTC. This encodes CASSQDGSGANVLTF. The V gene is TRBV4-3, the J gene TRBJ2-6; D remains unclear. V was cut by 0 bases and J by 1 base, with 4 bases left in between. Germline V gene sequence: CDR1 LGHNA, CDR2 YSLEER. The CDR3 is 15 amino acids.

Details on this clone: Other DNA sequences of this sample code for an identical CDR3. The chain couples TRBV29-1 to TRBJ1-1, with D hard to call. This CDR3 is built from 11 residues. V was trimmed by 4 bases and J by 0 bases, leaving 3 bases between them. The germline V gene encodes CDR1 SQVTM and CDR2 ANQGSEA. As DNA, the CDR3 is TGCAGCGTTGGGTTGAACACTGAAGCTTTCTTT. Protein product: CSVGLNTEAFF.